This entry lists 25 T cell receptor beta chains sequenced from one sample in a study of cytomegalovirus exposure and HLA in healthy donors. Vbeta (60) and Jbeta (13) primers were used in the PCR. Only in-frame clones appear in the TCRdb table, and some are missing; sequencing was by immunoSEQ multiplex PCR. The data include about 200,000 clones; the top ten clones carry 1.1%. Material: PBMCs. These receptors were taken from a girl aged 2 to 10 in good health and CMV-seropositive.

The V gene is TRBV5-1, the J gene TRBJ2-4; D not certain. Between the trimmed V and J ends, which lost 4 bases and 0 bases, there was a span of 8 bases. This CDR3 comprises 14 residues. Germline V gives CDR1 SGHRS, CDR2 YFSETQ. The CDR3 sequence is CASSPQIAKNIQYF. CDR3 DNA: TGCGCCAGCAGCCCTCAGATAGCCAAAAACATTCAGTACTTC.

The chain recombines TRBV28 with TRBJ1-5; D call uncertain. Trimming removed 5 bases at V and 4 bases at J, with 9 bases between. From germline, CDR1 is MDHEN and CDR2 SYDVKM. CDR3 length: 13 amino acids. Here the CDR3 DNA reads TGTGCCAGCAGTCTCGAAGCAAATCAGCCCCAGCATTTT. Translation: CASSLEANQPQHF.

The chain carries TRBV5-1 and TRBJ1-3, with 10 bases fitting TRBD1. This CDR3 is 14 amino acids long. After removal of 3 bases from V and 7 bases from J, the junction contained 4 bases not matched to a gene. Germline loops: CDR1 SGHRS, CDR2 YFSETQ. CDR3: CASSYPGQGNTIYF. The CDR3 nucleotides read TGCGCCAGCAGCTATCCGGGACAGGGGAACACCATATATTTT.

This chain links TRBV14 with TRBJ1-5, with 7 bases lining up with TRBD1. With V trimmed by 4 bases and J by 6 bases, 9 bases remained unmatched. Germline assignment: CDR1 SGHDN and CDR2 FVKESK. This CDR3 is 15 amino acids long. CDR3 DNA sequence: TGTGCCAGCAGCCCAGAGGGCAGGGGGGTTCAGCCCCAGCATTTT. Its translation: CASSPEGRGVQPQHF.

This chain connects TRBV7-3 to TRBJ2-2; 9 bases map to TRBD2. J gave up 2 bases and V 1 base, and 11 bases lay outside the gene matches. This CDR3 spans 19 amino acids. The germline V gene encodes CDR1 SGHTA and CDR2 FQGTGA. The CDR3 region has the DNA TGTGCCAGCAGCTTAATCTCTTTGACTAGCGGAAAAAACACCGGGGAGCTGTTTTTT. This translates into CASSLISLTSGKNTGELFF.

V is TRBV11-2 and J is TRBJ2-3, with TRBD2 matching 8 bases. Germline assignment: CDR1 SGHAT and CDR2 FQNNGV. This CDR3 contains 17 residues. J was trimmed by 6 bases and V by 4 bases; bases with no gene match: 15. The CDR3 reads CASSYRPQRERGDTQYF. The CDR3 DNA sequence: TGTGCCAGCAGCTACCGTCCCCAGCGGGAGAGGGGTGATACGCAGTATTTT.

V gene TRBV10-2 combines with J gene TRBJ2-3, with 7 bases aligning to TRBD2. The J segment lost 3 bases and the V segment lost 2 bases, leaving 11 bases of the junction unmatched. CDR1 is WSHSY and CDR2 is SAAADI in the germline V gene. The CDR3 extends over 17 amino acids. This chain's CDR3 is CASSERMGGSATDTQYF. The DNA of the CDR3 is TGCGCCAGCAGTGAGAGGATGGGCGGGAGTGCGACAGATACGCAGTATTTT.

The V call is TRBV2, the J call TRBJ2-3; 13 bases are a match to TRBD2. The CDR3 length is 15 residues. Germline CDR1 SNHLY, CDR2 FYNNEI. V lost 5 bases and J lost 4; bases outside the gene matches: 3. CDR3 sequence reads: CASSRLAGGPDTQYF. The CDR3 region has the DNA TGTGCCAGCAGTAGACTAGCGGGAGGCCCAGATACGCAGTATTTT.

V usage is TRBV7-3 and J usage is TRBJ2-5, with no clear D. V was cut by 3 bases and J by 2 bases, with 7 bases left in between. Germline V gene lookup returns CDR1 SGHTA and CDR2 FQGTGA. The CDR3 extends over 13 amino acids. Here the CDR3 DNA reads TGTGCCAGCAGCTTTTCGGGTCAAGAGACCCAGTACTTC. Encoded protein: CASSFSGQETQYF.

J is TRBJ2-5 and V is TRBV7-6; TRBD1 matches 11 bases. V was clipped by 3 bases and J by 5 bases; unmatched bases: 5. The CDR3 is 15 amino acids. Germline CDR1 reads SGHVS; CDR2 reads FNYEAQ. CDR3 protein: CASSFGTGGRETQYF. CDR3 nucleotides: TGTGCCAGCAGCTTTGGGACAGGGGGTAGGGAGACCCAGTACTTC.

The V and J genes are TRBV5-4 and TRBJ2-5; 7 bases agree with TRBD1. Germline values: CDR1 SGHNT, CDR2 YYREEE (reference sequence). J lost 5 bases, V lost 4 bases, and 14 bases had no gene match. The CDR3 is 16 amino acids. For the CDR3, the DNA is TGTGCCAGCAGCGCACAAGGGGACAGCAGCAGGGAGACCCAGTACTTC. Translation: CASSAQGDSSRETQYF.

The chain recombines TRBV2 with TRBJ2-7, with TRBD1 matching over 10 bases. The CDR3 totals 14 residues. Germline V CDR1 and CDR2: SNHLY, FYNNEI. V trimming: 7 bases; J trimming: 5 bases; junction bases outside the gene matches: 8. The CDR3 DNA reads TGTGCCAGCACCTGGGACAGGGGTTCCAACGAGCAGTACTTC. Translation gives CASTWDRGSNEQYF. Supplemented by reference TRBV2 and TRBJ2-7, the full variable domain reads EPEVTQTPSHQVTQMGQEVILRCVPISNHLYFYWYRQILGQKVEFLVSFYNNEISEKSEIFDDQFSVERPDGSNFTLKIRSTKLEDSAMYFCASTWDRGSNEQYFGPGTRLTVT.

The chain couples TRBV27 to TRBJ2-6; maybe TRBD2 (5 bases). CDR1 and CDR2 from the germline V gene are MNHEY and SMNVEV (reference sequence). Trimming left V 5 bases short and J 2 bases short, with 13 bases between. CDR3 length: 16 residues. The CDR3 protein is CASSDGGFTGANVLTF. The CDR3 DNA is TGTGCCAGCAGTGACGGCGGGTTCACTGGGGCCAACGTCCTGACTTTC.

This sequence joins TRBV18 and TRBJ1-1; D is uncertain. Germline CDR1 and CDR2: KGHSH and LQKENI. The CDR3 runs 13 residues. V was pared by 6 bases and J by 4 bases, with 12 bases between. CDR3: CASSGFSGTEAFF. The CDR3 nucleotides are TGTGCCAGCTCGGGTTTTTCGGGCACTGAAGCTTTCTTT.

This chain links TRBV2 with TRBJ1-4; 7 nucleotides agree with TRBD1. The CDR3 is made up of 13 amino acids. The V gene end was trimmed by 7 bases and the J gene end by 5 bases; junction bases not matched to a gene: 4. CDR1 and CDR2 from the germline V gene are SNHLY and FYNNEI. CDR3 sequence reads: CASIGTANEKLFF. The CDR3 DNA follows: TGTGCCAGCATAGGGACAGCGAATGAAAAACTGTTTTTT.

This chain connects TRBV21-1 to TRBJ2-4; TRBD1, the table's D call, lacks a check against the DNA. TRBV21-1 is a pseudogene. The length of the CDR3 is 16 residues. Here the CDR3 DNA reads TGTGCCAGCGTATTCTACAGGGGACGAGCCAAAAACATTCAGTACTTC. This encodes CASVFYRGRAKNIQYF.

This chain joins TRBV7-2 and TRBJ1-1; TRBD1 matches at 8 bases. Germline V gene sequence: CDR1 SGHTA, CDR2 FQGNSA. V was pared by 3 bases and J by 6 bases, with 6 bases of the junction left unmatched. This CDR3 contains 14 residues. CDR3 residues: CASSFRGRVAEAFF. The CDR3 region has the DNA TGTGCCAGCAGCTTCAGGGGGCGCGTCGCTGAAGCTTTCTTT.

The rearrangement links TRBV7-9 to TRBJ1-6; 12 bases are a match to TRBD1. CDR3 size: 14 residues. Germline V gene lookup returns CDR1 SEHNR and CDR2 FQNEAQ (reference sequence). J gave up 10 bases and V 5 bases, and 3 bases lay outside the gene matches. CDR3 region: CASSTGQGASPLHF. In nucleotides, the CDR3 is TGTGCCAGCAGCACGGGACAGGGGGCATCACCCCTCCACTTT. Looking up the rest from reference TRBV7-9 and TRBJ1-6 gives the full variable domain: DTGVSQNPRHKITKRGQNVTFRCDPISEHNRLYWYRQTLGQGPEFLTYFQNEAQLEKSRLLSDRFSAERPKGSFSTLEIQRTEQGDSAMYLCASSTGQGASPLHFGNGTRLTVT.

V is TRBV19 and J is TRBJ2-3, with D maybe TRBD2 (6 bases). Looked up from germline, CDR1 is LNHDA and CDR2 is SQIVND (reference sequence). Trimming left V 1 base short and J 4 bases short, with 6 bases between. This CDR3 comprises 13 residues. CDR3 amino acids: CASSIAGADTQYF. CDR3 bases: TGTGCCAGTAGTATAGCGGGGGCAGATACGCAGTATTTT.

The rearrangement uses TRBV19 and TRBJ1-4; D uncertain. V was pared by 3 bases and J by 10 bases, with 6 bases between. The germline CDR1 and CDR2 sequences are LNHDA and SQIVND (reference sequence). The CDR3 length is 11 residues. CDR3 residues: CASSIGGKLFF. The CDR3 DNA follows: TGTGCCAGTAGTATCGGAGGAAAACTGTTTTTT.

The chain has TRBV5-6 and TRBJ2-3, with 8 bases fitting TRBD1. Per the germline V gene, CDR1 is SGHDT and CDR2 is YYEEEE. CDR3 length: 15 amino acids. J lost 0 bases, V lost 4 bases, and 4 bases had no gene match. The CDR3 reads CASSLTGASTDTQYF. Written as DNA, the CDR3 is TGTGCCAGCAGCCTGACAGGGGCAAGCACAGATACGCAGTATTTT.

This chain links TRBV5-1 with TRBJ2-5; tentatively, D is TRBD1 (5 bases). V was shortened by 6 bases and J by 9 bases, with 12 bases between the two germline ends. The CDR3 length is 11 residues. Looked up from germline, CDR1 is SGHRS and CDR2 is YFSETQ. DNA for the CDR3: TGCGCCAGCACGGACCTAGGGGCCCAGTACTTC. It codes for CASTDLGAQYF.

The chain is built from TRBV6-5 and TRBJ2-7, with 7 bases identical to TRBD1. The CDR3 is 14 amino acids. Germline CDR1 and CDR2: MNHEY and SVGAGI. The trim removed 7 bases at V and 3 bases at J, leaving 9 bases unmatched. The CDR3 region has the DNA TGTGCCAGCATCAGGGGCAGGGGGAGCTACGAGCAGTACTTC. Protein product: CASIRGRGSYEQYF.

The J gene is TRBJ2-2, the V gene TRBV10-3; 7 positions agree with TRBD1. This CDR3 contains 14 residues. Germline V CDR1 and CDR2: ENHRY, SYGVKD. With 6 bases clipped from V and 4 bases from J, the junction kept 5 bases outside the gene matches. The CDR3 DNA is TGTGCCATCAGAACAGGGGCGTTCACCGGGGAGCTGTTTTTT. Protein product: CAIRTGAFTGELFF.

The V and J genes are TRBV19 and TRBJ1-1; D not resolved. Trimming stripped 6 bases from V and 1 base from J, with 9 bases between. The length of the CDR3 is 13 residues. Germline CDR1 is LNHDA and CDR2 is SQIVND (reference sequence). The CDR3 protein is CASSLRKNTEAFF. CDR3 nucleotides: TGTGCCAGTAGCCTCAGGAAGAACACTGAAGCTTTCTTT.